Sequencing of this TCR beta chain was carried out in a study of Graves' ophthalmopathy and Graves' hyperthyroidism. Findings and limits, study-wide: Most expanded thyroid clonotypes above 0.001 frequency also appeared in blood. Built on 13 signatures, a model told ophthalmopathy apart from stable hyperthyroidism with 85% to 90% sensitivity and 80% to 82% specificity.

Amplifying from RNA transcripts, the study obtained TCR beta CDR3 regions. Second-round multiplex PCR came after a first-round RT-PCR that employed HTBI primers. TCRdb fed the multiplex PCR reads into MiXCR, producing one record per CDR3 protein. The sample lists over 45,000 distinct CDR3 sequences, around 45% seen once, with roughly a quarter in the top ten. Exclusion applied to patients with other autoimmune diseases, uncontrolled infections, pregnancy or lactation. Germline CDR1 and CDR2: SNHLY and FYNNEI. The CDR3 spans 16 residues. V trimming: 4 bases; J trimming: 2 bases; junction bases outside the gene matches: 8. This clonotype was detected ten times or more. Its antigen is as yet unknown.

The receptor's source is an adult man with Graves' ophthalmopathy. Sequences were obtained from peripheral blood. The chain carries TRBV2 and TRBJ2-3, with 8 bases fitting TRBD2. The CDR3 sequence: CASSAERGTPTDTQYF. The CDR3, as DNA: TGTGCCAGCAGTGCGGAGCGGGGGACTCCCACAGATACGCAGTATTTT.